The clone carrying this T cell receptor (beta chain) was observed once. The V segment lost 3 bases and the J segment 0 bases; nucleotides outside the gene matches: 2. This CDR3 is 16 amino acids long. Germline lookup yields CDR1 SGHRS and CDR2 YFSETQ. In the original analysis: Reference gene primer amplification gave estimated nucleated cell counts. Profiling relied on immunoSEQ multiplex PCR, and the TCRdb table lists in-frame clones only, not all of them. Clone size and the V and J calls come from that table; the DNA yielded D and trimming. The table lists fewer than 65,000 clones, just over 85% of them singletons, with roughly 1.4% in the top ten. These data come from a study of blood T cell repertoires in COVID-19. At the level of the study: Collection of acute and convalescent COVID-19 samples took place in the United States, Italy and Spain.

The sample taken for sequencing was peripheral blood. This TCR was sampled from a woman over 75 with acute or convalescent COVID-19. The rearrangement links TRBV5-1 to TRBJ2-2; the match to TRBD1 covers 10 bases. The CDR3 spells CASSWGTGANTGELFF. The CDR3 nucleotides are TGCGCCAGCAGCTGGGGGACAGGGGCGAACACCGGGGAGCTGTTTTTT.